What follows is one T cell receptor beta chain and its context. Assay: immunoSEQ multiplex PCR; the TCRdb copy retains only in-frame clones and omits some. The sample holds some 980,000 clones; approximately 80% are singletons and the top ten take about 1.5%. This specimen comes from a study of shared clonotypes between healthy human individuals. The receptor's source is a young man in good health. The sequenced sample was memory CD4+ T cells sorted from blood. The subset here: CD45RA-negative fraction.

The CDR3 spells CASSPPDRGFAEAFF. In DNA, the CDR3 is TGTGCCAGTAGTCCGCCGGACAGGGGATTCGCTGAAGCTTTCTTT. This chain joins TRBV19 and TRBJ1-1; TRBD1 aligns across 9 bases. The CDR3 is 15 amino acids. Germline V lookup: CDR1 LNHDA, CDR2 SQIVND (reference sequence). Losses at the gene ends were 5 bases for V and 6 bases for J; bases not matched to a gene: 10.